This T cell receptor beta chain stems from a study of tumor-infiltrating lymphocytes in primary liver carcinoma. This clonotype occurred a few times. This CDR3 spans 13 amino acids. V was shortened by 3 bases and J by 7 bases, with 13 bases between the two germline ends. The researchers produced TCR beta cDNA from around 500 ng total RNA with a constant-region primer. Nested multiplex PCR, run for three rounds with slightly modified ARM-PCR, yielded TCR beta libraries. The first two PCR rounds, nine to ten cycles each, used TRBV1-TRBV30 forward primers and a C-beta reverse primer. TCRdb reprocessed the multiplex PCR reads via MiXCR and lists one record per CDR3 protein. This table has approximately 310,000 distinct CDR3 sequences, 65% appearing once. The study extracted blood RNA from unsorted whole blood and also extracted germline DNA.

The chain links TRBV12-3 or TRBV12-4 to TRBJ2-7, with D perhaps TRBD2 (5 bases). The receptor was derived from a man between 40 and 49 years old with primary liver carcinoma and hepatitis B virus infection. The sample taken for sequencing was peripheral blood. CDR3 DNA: TGTGCCAGCAGTTTCGTGACCCGGGGAGAGCAGTACTTC. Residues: CASSFVTRGEQYF.